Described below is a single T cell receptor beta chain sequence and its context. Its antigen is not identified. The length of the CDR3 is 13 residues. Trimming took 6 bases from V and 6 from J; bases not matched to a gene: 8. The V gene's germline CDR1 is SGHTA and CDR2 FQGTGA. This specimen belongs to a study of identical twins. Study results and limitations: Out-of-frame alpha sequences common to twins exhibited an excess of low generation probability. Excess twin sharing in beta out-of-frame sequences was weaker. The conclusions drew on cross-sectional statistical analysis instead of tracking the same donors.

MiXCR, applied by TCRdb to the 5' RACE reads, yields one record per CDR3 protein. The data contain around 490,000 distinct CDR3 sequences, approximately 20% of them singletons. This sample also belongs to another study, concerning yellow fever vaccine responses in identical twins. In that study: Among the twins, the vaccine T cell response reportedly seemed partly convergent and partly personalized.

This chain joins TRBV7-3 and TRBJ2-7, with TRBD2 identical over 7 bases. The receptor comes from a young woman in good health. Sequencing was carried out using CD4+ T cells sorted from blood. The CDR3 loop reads CASSLAERGEQYF. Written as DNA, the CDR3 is TGTGCCAGCAGTCTAGCGGAACGGGGCGAGCAGTACTTC.